This T cell receptor (beta chain) was found in a study of blood T cell repertoires in COVID-19 (dated by TCRdb to between 2020 and 2021). About the investigation overall: Collaborator samples came from the United States, Italy and Spain and covered acute and convalescent phases of COVID-19. The material from the prospective study consisted of cDNA or gDNA derived from T cells, B-cell-depleted T cells, or PBMCs. Subjects who had been exposed to COVID-19, were actively infected with it, or had recovered from it provided the deeply sampled blood TCRbeta repertoires that made up the dataset. The repertoires were released in a freely available public database meant as a resource for research on the immune response to SARS-CoV-2. The samples were drawn from the first 160 participants of the ongoing ImmuneRACE study and from roughly 1,300 subjects provided by 6 global collaborators. Nearly every sample came with metadata listing a de-identified subject ID, COVID-19 status, age in years and sex. Where available, HLA class I and class II types were obtained from metadata supplied by the sample provider rather than from assay-based typing. Points the paper makes about the study in general: How much clinical and demographic metadata was included differed by source and by participant, and the metadata was provided uncurated.

A single count supports this clone. What this receptor recognizes is not known. Base qualities were left out, and no much larger clone turns up one base away. Other DNA sequences in the sample encode the same CDR3. TCRbeta CDR3 regions were amplified from genomic DNA using the immunoSEQ Assay, a bias-controlled multiplex PCR. The study's own analysis went as follows. The number of nucleated cells in each sample was estimated from the amplification of reference gene primers within the assay. To quantify the absolute abundance of each unique TCRbeta CDR3 rearrangement, sequence reads were collapsed and filtered. Productive Simpson clonality was computed per sample as the square root of Simpson's diversity index over productive rearrangements. This immuneACCESS table, as held by TCRdb, lists in-frame sequences with V and J called but not all clones. Of the missing ones, under half trace to an unresolved V gene in checked studies; the others have no known cause. That table is the source of V, J and clone size, and D and trimming were worked out from the DNA. For this sample there are under 250,000 clones; about 86% appear just once. Together, the top ten hold about 4.2% of the sample.

The germline V gene encodes CDR1 KGHSH and CDR2 LQKENI. From the cysteine through the phenylalanine, the CDR3 covers 15 amino acids. The entry retains the CDR3 DNA only, 45 bases that are in frame from base 1. Trimming takes 0 bases from V and 5 bases from J, and the germline ends sit 10 bases apart. Each collaborating institution followed its own protocols to collect whole blood in K2EDTA tubes. Collaborator samples were shipped for TCRbeta analysis as frozen whole blood, isolated PBMCs, or DNA extracted from either sample type. Sequencing was performed on peripheral blood. In this chain, TRBV18 is recombined with TRBJ1-4; the D gene remains uncertain. The sequence derives from a man over 45 with active or convalescent COVID-19. The DNA is TGTGCCAGCTCACCACCCGGCGGACTAAATGAAAAACTGTTTTTT. This yields the protein CASSPPGGLNEKLFF.